This T cell receptor (beta chain) stems from a study of early T cells in non-severe SARS-CoV-2 infection. Study in general: The study sequenced bulk RNA from unsorted whole blood, with chains unpaired. Study-wide findings and caveats: Database matching using VDJdb favored anti-spike CD8 responses, with private and CD4 specificities left missing.

This clonotype showed up just a few times. The antigen is undetermined. Researchers tagged individual cDNA molecules with unique molecular identifiers. One entry per CDR3 protein results from TCRdb running MiXCR on the 5' RACE reads. The sample consists of fewer than 85,000 distinct CDR3 sequences, about 11% of them appearing once. The TCR was taken from an adult who was a healthcare worker with PCR-confirmed SARS-CoV-2 infection or an uninfected control (not recorded which). This sample comprised whole blood, obtained at baseline.

The CDR3 DNA sequence: TGTGCCAGCAGTGAAGTGGGAGGCGACGAGCAGTACTTC. This gives the protein CASSEVGGDEQYF. V is TRBV6-1 and J is TRBJ2-7; perhaps TRBD2 as D (6 bases). From germline, CDR1 is MNHNS and CDR2 SASEGT. The CDR3 loop spans 13 amino acids. V was clipped by 1 base and J by 5 bases, with 9 bases between them.